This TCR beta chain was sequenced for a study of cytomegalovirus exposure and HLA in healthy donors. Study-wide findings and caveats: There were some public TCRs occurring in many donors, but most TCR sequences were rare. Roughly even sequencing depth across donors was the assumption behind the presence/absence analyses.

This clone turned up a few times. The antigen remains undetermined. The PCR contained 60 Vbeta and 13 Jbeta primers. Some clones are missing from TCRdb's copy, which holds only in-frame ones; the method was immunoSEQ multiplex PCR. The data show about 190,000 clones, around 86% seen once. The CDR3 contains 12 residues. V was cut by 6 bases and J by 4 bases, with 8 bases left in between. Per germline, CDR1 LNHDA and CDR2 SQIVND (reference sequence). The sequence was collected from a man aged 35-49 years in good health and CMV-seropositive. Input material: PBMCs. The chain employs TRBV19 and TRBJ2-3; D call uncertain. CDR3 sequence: CASRSLADTQYF. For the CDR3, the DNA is TGTGCCAGTAGGTCCCTAGCAGATACGCAGTATTTT.